The TCR beta chain described here comes from a study of cytomegalovirus exposure and HLA in healthy donors. Primers included in the PCR were 60 Vbeta and 13 Jbeta primers. The data were produced by immunoSEQ multiplex PCR, yet TCRdb's version contains in-frame clones alone and is incomplete. The table records fewer than 100,000 clones, approximately 81% of them present only once. The CDR3 runs 13 residues. V lost 1 base, J lost 8 bases, and 0 bases stayed unmatched. Per the germline V gene, CDR1 is MGHRA and CDR2 is YSYEKL. Whole-study findings and limits: A later analysis by the authors found several of the most significant clusters apparently linked to common viral pathogens.

To note about this clone: The antigen is undetermined.

The sequencing sample was made of PBMCs. This TCR derives from a woman in her forties in good health and CMV-seropositive. V and J are TRBV4-1 and TRBJ1-2; 11 bases match TRBD1. Here the CDR3 DNA reads TGCGCCAGCAGCCAAGGGACAGGGGGCGGCTACACCTTC. Its protein is CASSQGTGGGYTF.